These 3 T cell receptor beta chains were sequenced from one sample in a study of CD8+CD57+ T cells in acquired aplastic anemia. The study profiled TCR beta VDJ and CDR3 using genomic DNA as template. TCRdb called the reads again in MiXCR, with one record for every CDR3 protein. Of around 200,000 distinct CDR3 sequences listed, approximately 49% are singletons. The sample comprised sorted CD4+, CD8+, or CD8+CD57+ T cells (not recorded which) from PBMCs. The receptors derive from a human donor in good health, serving as a control.

The sample holds one count of this clonotype. The chain has TRBV20-1 and TRBJ2-7; the match to TRBD1 covers 11 bases. V shed 3 bases and J 3 bases; nucleotides not matched to a gene: 10. This CDR3 is built from 16 residues. Per the germline V gene, CDR1 is DFQATT and CDR2 is SNEGSKA (reference sequence). The CDR3, as DNA: TGCAGTGCTAGGAAGAAAGGGACAGGGGGTATCTACGAGCAGTACTTC. Protein product: CSARKKGTGGIYEQYF.

The sample holds many counts of this clonotype. J is TRBJ2-1 and V is TRBV20-1, with 9 bases aligning to TRBD2. Germline CDR1 is DFQATT and CDR2 is SNEGSKA (reference sequence). With V trimmed by 6 bases and J by 2 bases, 5 bases remained unmatched. The CDR3 has 14 amino acids. CDR3 residues: CSAQAGGPYNEQFF. The CDR3, as DNA: TGCAGTGCGCAAGCGGGGGGTCCCTACAATGAGCAGTTCTTC.

DNA for the CDR3: TGCAGCGTTGTGAGCGGGACCTACGAGCAGTACTTC. It codes for CSVVSGTYEQYF. The chain uses TRBV29-1 and TRBJ2-7, with 7 bases matching TRBD2. V lost 4 bases and J lost 2; bases outside the gene matches: 2. The CDR3 contains 12 residues. Germline V CDR1 and CDR2: SQVTM, ANQGSEA.